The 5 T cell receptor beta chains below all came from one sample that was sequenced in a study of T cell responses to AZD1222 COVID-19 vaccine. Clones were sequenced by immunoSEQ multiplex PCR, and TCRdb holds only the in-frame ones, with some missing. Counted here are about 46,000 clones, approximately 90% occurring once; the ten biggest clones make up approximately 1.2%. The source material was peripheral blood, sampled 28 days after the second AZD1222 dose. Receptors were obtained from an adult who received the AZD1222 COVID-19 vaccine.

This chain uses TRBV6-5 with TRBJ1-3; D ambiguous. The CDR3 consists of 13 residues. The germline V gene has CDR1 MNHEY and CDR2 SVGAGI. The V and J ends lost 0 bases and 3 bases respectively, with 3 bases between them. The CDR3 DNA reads TGTGCCAGCAGTTACTCGAATGGAAACACCATATATTTT. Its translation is CASSYSNGNTIYF.

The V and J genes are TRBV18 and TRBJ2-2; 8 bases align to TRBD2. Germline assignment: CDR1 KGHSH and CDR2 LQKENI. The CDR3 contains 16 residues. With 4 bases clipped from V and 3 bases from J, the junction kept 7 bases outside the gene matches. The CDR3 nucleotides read TGTGCCAGCTCACGAGTGACTAGCGCCTACACCGGGGAGCTGTTTTTT. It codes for CASSRVTSAYTGELFF.

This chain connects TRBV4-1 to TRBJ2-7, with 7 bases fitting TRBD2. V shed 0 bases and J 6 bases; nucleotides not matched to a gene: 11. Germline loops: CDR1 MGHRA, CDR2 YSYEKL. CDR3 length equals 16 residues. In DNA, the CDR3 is TGCGCCAGCAGCCAAGATTGGGCGGGAGCGACTCGCGAGCAGTACTTC. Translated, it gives CASSQDWAGATREQYF.

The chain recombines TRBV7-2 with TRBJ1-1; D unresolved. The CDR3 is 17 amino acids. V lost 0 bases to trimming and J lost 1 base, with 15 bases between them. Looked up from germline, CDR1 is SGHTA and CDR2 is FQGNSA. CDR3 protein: CASSLAYRARKNTEAFF. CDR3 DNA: TGTGCCAGCAGCTTAGCTTATCGGGCCAGAAAGAACACTGAAGCTTTCTTT.

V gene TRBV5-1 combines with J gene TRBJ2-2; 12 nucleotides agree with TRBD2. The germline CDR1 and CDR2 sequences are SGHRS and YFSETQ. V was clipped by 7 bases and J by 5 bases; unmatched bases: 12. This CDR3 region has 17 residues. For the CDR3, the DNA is TGCGCCAGCGAACGAGGCCGGACTAGCGGGGAAACCGGGGAGCTGTTTTTT. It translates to CASERGRTSGETGELFF.